The 29 T cell receptor beta chains listed next were all sequenced from one sample in a study of blood T cell repertoires in COVID-19. The assay was immunoSEQ multiplex PCR, and TCRdb's table has in-frame clones only and misses some. Found here are approximately 150,000 clones, around 82% of them singletons; the top ten hold 4.5% to 6%. Sequenced sample: peripheral blood. All receptors come from a woman in her forties or fifties with acute or convalescent COVID-19.

The rearrangement links TRBV6-5 to TRBJ1-2; 10 positions agree with TRBD1. The CDR3 runs to 15 residues. The J segment lost 4 bases and the V segment lost 5 bases, leaving 7 bases of the junction unmatched. Looked up from germline, CDR1 is MNHEY and CDR2 is SVGAGI. CDR3 DNA sequence: TGTGCCAGCAGTCCAGGGACAGGGGCTGGCTATGGCTACACCTTC. Its translation: CASSPGTGAGYGYTF.

This clone was observed a handful of times. The V gene is TRBV19, the J gene TRBJ1-4; a possible D gene is TRBD1 (5 bases). V shed 8 bases and J shed 6 bases, with 16 bases lying between them. Germline CDR1 reads LNHDA; CDR2 reads SQIVND (reference sequence). There are 14 residues in the CDR3. The CDR3 loop is CASASQGLDEKLFF. DNA of the CDR3: TGTGCCAGTGCATCCCAGGGTTTGGATGAAAAACTGTTTTTT.

V gene TRBV3-1 (or the pseudogene TRBV3-2) combines with J gene TRBJ1-1; D possibly corresponds to TRBD1 (6 bases). Between the trimmed V and J ends, which lost 2 bases and 0 bases, there was a span of 19 bases. The germline CDR1 and CDR2 sequences are LGHDT and YNNKEL (reference sequence). The CDR3 runs 18 residues. The CDR3 DNA follows: TGTGCCAGCAGCCAAAGGGGGAGAATGATGCCTATGAACACTGAAGCTTTCTTT. Protein product: CASSQRGRMMPMNTEAFF.

The chain combines TRBV10-3 with TRBJ1-1, with TRBD1 matching over 7 bases. The CDR3 runs 19 residues. Germline lookup yields CDR1 ENHRY and CDR2 SYGVKD. V was pared by 2 bases and J by 4 bases, with 19 bases of the junction left unmatched. The CDR3 DNA is TGTGCCATCAGTGAGCGCCCCACGACAGGGTTTCGGGAACGCACTGAAGCTTTCTTT. This translates into CAISERPTTGFRERTEAFF.

The chain recombines TRBV5-8 with TRBJ1-2; possibly TRBD1 for D (6 bases). The CDR3 sequence is 11 residues long. Germline CDR1 reads SGHTS; CDR2 reads YDEGEE. V lost 10 bases, J lost 3 bases, and 10 bases lay in between. In nucleotides, the CDR3 is TGTGCCGGGGGCCGAGACTATGGCTACACCTTC. Its protein product is CAGGRDYGYTF.

The V call is TRBV18, the J call TRBJ1-4, with D perhaps matching TRBD1 (5 bases). The CDR3 is 15 residues long. Germline V CDR1 and CDR2: KGHSH, LQKENI. V lost 0 bases, J lost 8 bases, and 13 bases lay in between. The CDR3, as DNA: TGTGCCAGCTCACCACCCGATTCAGGGAACGAAAAACTGTTTTTT. Encoded protein: CASSPPDSGNEKLFF.

The chain carries TRBV5-1 and TRBJ1-1, with D unresolved. Germline V lookup: CDR1 SGHRS, CDR2 YFSETQ. V was pared by 0 bases and J by 0 bases, with 12 bases between. There are 16 residues in the CDR3. The CDR3 loop reads CASSLDGRTMNTEAFF. In DNA, the CDR3 is TGCGCCAGCAGCTTGGATGGCAGAACCATGAACACTGAAGCTTTCTTT.

The V and J genes are TRBV7-3 and TRBJ2-1; D is unresolved. Germline assignment: CDR1 SGHTA and CDR2 FQGTGA. The germline V and J ends were trimmed by 2 bases and 5 bases, with 7 bases remaining between them. The CDR3 totals 13 residues. As DNA, the CDR3 is TGTGCCAGCAGCTTAGACAACAACAATGAGCAGTTCTTC. This sequence encodes CASSLDNNNEQFF.

This clone has just a few counts. The CDR3 sequence: CASSRDREENYGYTF. The CDR3 bases are TGTGCCAGCAGCCGGGACAGGGAGGAGAACTATGGCTACACCTTC. This chain links TRBV9 with TRBJ1-2, with 9 nucleotides matching TRBD1. The CDR3 is made up of 15 amino acids. From germline, CDR1 is SGDLS and CDR2 YYNGEE. V lost 4 bases, J lost 2 bases, and 6 bases stayed unmatched. Looking up the rest from reference TRBV9 and TRBJ1-2 gives the full variable domain: DSGVTQTPKHLITATGQRVTLRCSPRSGDLSVYWYQQSLDQGLQFLIQYYNGEERAKGNILERFSAQQFPDLHSELNLSSLELGDSALYFCASSRDREENYGYTFGSGTRLTVV.

V is TRBV6-6 and J is TRBJ1-5, with a tentative D call TRBD1 (5 bases). The CDR3 spans 15 residues. Germline V gene sequence: CDR1 MNHNY, CDR2 SVGAGI (reference sequence). V dropped 4 bases and J dropped 3 bases, with 13 bases sitting between them. DNA of the CDR3: TGTGCCAGCAGTTTTGACAGTTCCTCCAATCAGCCCCAGCATTTT. As protein: CASSFDSSSNQPQHF.

The chain recombines TRBV6-1 with TRBJ1-5, with TRBD1 identical over 9 bases. V gave up 4 bases and J gave up 6 bases; unmatched junction bases: 16. Per germline, CDR1 MNHNS and CDR2 SASEGT. This CDR3 comprises 18 residues. CDR3 bases: TGTGCCAGCAGTGGGTCAATGGGACAGGGAGTTTCGGTTCAGCCCCAGCATTTT. It specifies CASSGSMGQGVSVQPQHF.

This chain uses TRBV14 with TRBJ2-3; no clear D gene. The CDR3 has 13 amino acids. Germline assignment: CDR1 SGHDN and CDR2 FVKESK. The V end lost 4 bases, the J end lost 5 bases, and 10 bases lay between the germline ends. Here the CDR3 DNA reads TGTGCCAGCAGCCGCCAGGAAGGAGATACGCAGTATTTT. This encodes CASSRQEGDTQYF.

CDR3 amino acids: CASSLGTRTGAKYTGELFF. In DNA, the CDR3 is TGTGCCAGCAGTTTGGGTACCAGGACAGGGGCCAAATACACCGGGGAGCTGTTTTTT. The chain uses TRBV27 and TRBJ2-2, with 9 bases that match TRBD1. With V trimmed by 3 bases and J by 3 bases, 14 bases remained unmatched. The germline gives CDR1 MNHEY, CDR2 SMNVEV (reference sequence). The CDR3 covers 19 residues.

The rearrangement joins TRBV27 to TRBJ1-5; no clear D. Trimming took 1 base from V and 2 from J, leaving 12 bases between them. The CDR3 extends over 16 amino acids. Germline V gene lookup returns CDR1 MNHEY and CDR2 SMNVEV (reference sequence). The CDR3 DNA is TGTGCCAGCAGTTTATTCGGGGAGGGTGGCAATCAGCCCCAGCATTTT. Translating gives CASSLFGEGGNQPQHF.

In this sample, this clone turned up once. The chain has TRBV5-6 and TRBJ2-4; D might be TRBD2 (7 bases). The V end lost 5 bases, the J end lost 9 bases, and 15 bases lay between the germline ends. CDR3 length equals 13 residues. CDR1 SGHDT and CDR2 YYEEEE come from the germline V gene. The CDR3 loop is CASSTGGRGIQYF. The CDR3 DNA reads as TGTGCCAGCAGTACGGGGGGCCGGGGCATTCAGTACTTC.

J is TRBJ2-1 and V is TRBV6-5; tentative D call: TRBD2 (6 bases). The germline gives CDR1 MNHEY, CDR2 SVGAGI. This CDR3 is built from 14 residues. The germline V and J ends were trimmed by 7 bases and 0 bases, with 10 bases remaining between them. The CDR3 nucleotides are TGTGCCAGCACGTTGGGGGGCTCCTACAATGAGCAGTTCTTC. Translation: CASTLGGSYNEQFF.

This chain links TRBV19 with TRBJ1-5, with unresolved D. CDR1 LNHDA and CDR2 SQIVND come from the germline V gene (reference sequence). Deletions cut 5 bases from V and 4 bases from J, with 9 bases between. The CDR3 is 13 residues long. CDR3 in DNA: TGTGCCAGTAGTTCGGAGAATAATCAGCCCCAGCATTTT. The encoded protein is CASSSENNQPQHF.

This clone has a single count. The V gene is TRBV6-6, the J gene TRBJ1-4, with a tentative D call TRBD1 (6 bases). The CDR3 spans 13 residues. Germline V lookup: CDR1 MNHNY, CDR2 SVGAGI (reference sequence). V lost 6 bases and J 3 bases, leaving 8 bases between the germline ends. As DNA, the CDR3 is TGTGCCAGCAGCAGGGGCTCTAATGAAAAACTGTTTTTT. Its translation is CASSRGSNEKLFF.

This clone was seen a few times. V usage is TRBV29-1 and J usage is TRBJ1-2, with D maybe TRBD1 (5 bases). This CDR3 has 18 amino acids. V lost 5 bases to trimming and J lost 5 bases, with 30 bases between them. Germline values: CDR1 SQVTM, CDR2 ANQGSEA. CDR3 region: CSVLVTTGLGHGPYGYTF. DNA for the CDR3: TGCAGCGTTCTGGTTACAACAGGCCTTGGACACGGCCCATATGGCTACACCTTC.

There are many counts of this clone. The chain is built from TRBV9 and TRBJ2-7, with D perhaps TRBD2 (6 bases). The germline V gene has CDR1 SGDLS and CDR2 YYNGEE. V dropped 4 bases and J dropped 6 bases, with 17 bases sitting between them. The CDR3 totals 14 residues. The DNA for the CDR3 is TGTGCCAGCAGCAAGGAGGGAAAGCAGGGCGAGCAGTACTTC. It specifies CASSKEGKQGEQYF.

This chain connects TRBV7-3 to TRBJ2-2; no definite D call. The CDR3 sequence is 13 residues long. CDR1 and CDR2 from the germline V gene are SGHTA and FQGTGA. V was clipped by 5 bases and J by 4 bases, with 8 bases between them. The CDR3 here is CASSRSVTGELFF. The CDR3 region has the DNA TGTGCCAGCAGCCGCTCGGTCACCGGGGAGCTGTTTTTT.

The chain links TRBV7-6 to TRBJ1-4; 8 bases align to TRBD1. This CDR3 contains 14 residues. The germline V gene has CDR1 SGHVS and CDR2 FNYEAQ. Trimming cost V 1 base and J 5 bases; bases outside gene matches: 0. The chain's CDR3 is CASSLGQGNEKLFF. Here the CDR3 DNA reads TGTGCCAGCAGCTTAGGACAGGGGAATGAAAAACTGTTTTTT.

The rearrangement joins TRBV7-9 to TRBJ1-5; D is undetermined. Germline-derived CDR1 and CDR2 are SEHNR and FQNEAQ (reference sequence). The CDR3 is 13 residues long. V lost 1 base and J lost 6, with 7 bases in between. This CDR3 reads CASSLVATQPQHF. The CDR3, as DNA: TGTGCCAGCAGCTTAGTAGCAACTCAGCCCCAGCATTTT. Combining the CDR3 with reference TRBV7-9 and TRBJ1-5 gives the whole variable domain DTGVSQNPRHKITKRGQNVTFRCDPISEHNRLYWYRQTLGQGPEFLTYFQNEAQLEKSRLLSDRFSAERPKGSFSTLEIQRTEQGDSAMYLCASSLVATQPQHFGDGTRLSIL.

This clone has more than one count but fewer than ten. The chain is built from TRBV28 and TRBJ1-2; 10 bases map to TRBD1. The junction had 12 bases not matched to a gene; V was cut back by 7 bases and J by 4 bases. The CDR3 contains 16 residues. Germline V gene sequence: CDR1 MDHEN, CDR2 SYDVKM. In DNA, the CDR3 is TGTGCCAGCAAAACCCCGGGACAGGGGATTTTCTATGGCTACACCTTC. The encoded protein is CASKTPGQGIFYGYTF.

This chain connects TRBV7-2 to TRBJ2-1; D perhaps matches TRBD1 (5 bases). V lost 7 bases to trimming and J lost 1 base, with 14 bases between them. The germline V gene has CDR1 SGHTA and CDR2 FQGNSA. This CDR3 region has 15 residues. DNA for the CDR3: TGTGCCAGCACCCTGACAGTCGGTTCCTACAATGAGCAGTTCTTC. Its protein is CASTLTVGSYNEQFF. Drawing the rest from reference TRBV7-2 and TRBJ2-1, the complete variable domain is GAGVSQSPSNKVTEKGKDVELRCDPISGHTALYWYRQSLGQGLEFLIYFQGNSAPDKSGLPSDRFSAERTGGSVSTLTIQRTQQEDSAVYLCASTLTVGSYNEQFFGPGTRLTVL.

This chain joins TRBV6-5 and TRBJ1-2; 8 nucleotides align to TRBD1. The CDR3 is 15 amino acids. The germline gives CDR1 MNHEY, CDR2 SVGAGI. V lost 2 bases, J lost 7 bases, and 9 bases stayed unmatched. CDR3 in amino acids: CASSYGQGAVGGYTF. CDR3 DNA sequence: TGTGCCAGCAGTTACGGTCAGGGGGCGGTCGGTGGCTACACCTTC.

The V call is TRBV19, the J call TRBJ2-3; unclear D gene. V was pared by 3 bases and J by 7 bases, with 8 bases between. The CDR3 covers 12 residues. Germline V CDR1 and CDR2: LNHDA, SQIVND (reference sequence). The CDR3 spells CASSMLDHTQYF. The CDR3 DNA reads TGTGCCAGTAGTATGTTAGATCATACGCAGTATTTT. The full variable domain, with the rest looked up from reference TRBV19 and TRBJ2-3, is DGGITQSPKYLFRKEGQNVTLSCEQNLNHDAMYWYRQDPGQGLRLIYYSQIVNDFQKGDIAEGYSVSREKKESFPLTVTSAQKNPTAFYLCASSMLDHTQYFGPGTRLTVL.

V usage is TRBV7-3 and J usage is TRBJ2-1; the D gene is possibly TRBD2 (5 bases). Trimming removed 5 bases from V and 1 base from J, with 9 bases in between. The CDR3 has 14 residues. CDR1 is SGHTA, CDR2 FQGTGA, per germline. CDR3 bases: TGTGCCAGCAGCCCGGCGGGTTCCTACAATGAGCAGTTCTTC. It specifies CASSPAGSYNEQFF. The full variable domain, rest sourced from reference TRBV7-3 and TRBJ2-1, is GAGVSQTPSNKVTEKGKYVELRCDPISGHTALYWYRQSLGQGPEFLIYFQGTGAADDSGLPNDRFFAVRPEGSVSTLKIQRTERGDSAVYLCASSPAGSYNEQFFGPGTRLTVL.

This sequence joins TRBV4-3 and TRBJ1-6; weak D call: TRBD1 (6 bases). The CDR3 runs 15 residues. Germline CDR1 is LGHNA and CDR2 is YSLEER. V gave up 1 base and J gave up 10 bases, with 14 bases separating them. CDR3 DNA: TGCGCCAGCAGCCAAGGGGGGGGGCGCTGGTCACCCCTCCACTTT. Its protein product is CASSQGGGRWSPLHF.